This T cell receptor (beta chain) was captured in a study of shared clonotypes between healthy human individuals. The germline CDR1 and CDR2 sequences are SGHTA and FQGTGA. V lost 5 bases, J lost 4 bases, and 15 bases lay in between. The length of the CDR3 is 15 residues. The assay was immunoSEQ multiplex PCR, and TCRdb's table has in-frame clones only and misses some. The sample consists of roughly 1,000,000 clones, approximately 80% of them appearing once. CD45RA-negative memory and CD45RA+ naive subsets were split from the CD4+ cells. The receptor's source is a man younger than 35 in good health. Some clones in this sample may be carry-over from other donors' samples. The chain carries TRBV7-3 and TRBJ2-1, with D possibly called TRBD1 or TRBD2 (6 bases each). Sample: memory CD4+ T cells from PBMCs. Subset denoted: CD45RA-negative fraction. CDR3 sequence reads: CASSPARGRYNEQFF. CDR3 coding DNA: TGTGCCAGCAGCCCCGCGAGGGGGAGGTACAATGAGCAGTTCTTC.